This T cell receptor (beta chain) was identified in a study of cytomegalovirus exposure and HLA in healthy donors (dated by TCRdb to between 2016 and 2019). Background on the whole study: In an earlier analysis of fewer than 750 of the donors, around 290 Gb of sequence data and 120 million or so unique TCR beta sequences from about 179 million T cells were reported. An early release that covered about 600 HLA-typed donors contained approximately 320 gigabases of sequencing data and 65 million to 100 million unique TCR sequences. Of the approximately 400 genotyped donors, over 65% fell in the genetic ancestry cluster associated with self-reported Caucasian donors. The study aimed to test whether cataloging public T cell receptors could reveal signatures of past pathogen exposure. The study used immunosequencing to profile the T cell repertoires of 666 subjects and linked those repertoires to cytomegalovirus serostatus. A separate validation cohort of approximately 120 different subjects was used in addition to the roughly 670-subject first cohort. The study combined high-throughput TCR immunosequencing, statistical association of individual TCRs with disease status, and machine learning to predict cytomegalovirus infection status. A later analysis re-analyzed previously published TCR beta repertoires from several hundred donors and added high-resolution HLA genotyping to study TCR occurrence patterns. Rather than drawing on any new phenotypic data, the later analysis identified candidate immune exposures from TCR beta sequences and the way those sequences occurred across donors. In an earlier analysis of roughly 600 of the donors, high-throughput TCR beta sequencing was used to judge whether each TCR beta V gene segment behaved as functional or pseudogenic. Donor age, sex, ethnicity and CMV serostatus were compiled alongside the repertoire data. Genome-wide SNP genotypes for about three fifths of the roughly 670 donors were used in a later genetic analysis, which treated that subset as a discovery cohort. All discovery cohort repertoires had been generated using a single sequencing platform. Class I and class II HLA loci were covered by the typing at four-digit resolution. The number of donors typed differed by locus, with 629-630 for A, B, C, DRB1 and DQB1, more than 500 for DQA1, over 600 for DPA1, and approximately 470 for DPB1. About five DR-DQ haplotypes were treated as single units for association and clustering because of strong linkage in the cohort. Across 300 to 400 genotyped donors of the cohort, an average of 235,054 unique TCR beta nucleotide sequences per donor were sequenced, and around 20% of those sequences were non-productive. Study-wide conclusions, independent of this receptor: According to a later analysis, TCR association rates differed among HLA loci, with DRB1 alleles showing the most associated TCRs and HLA-C alleles showing the fewest. The earlier analysis of a few hundred of the donors excluded 15 to 20 rarely observed V segments, including chromosome 9 orphons, because counts were too low. The authors suggested that the approach could potentially be generalized to other disease states and immunological phenotypes. Three of the identified cytomegalovirus-associated TCR beta chains were confirmed in vitro to be specific for cytomegalovirus antigens. According to a later analysis, parvovirus B19, influenza, CMV and Epstein-Barr virus appeared linked to several top co-occurrence clusters. This cohort had only TCR beta chains sequenced, and the lack of alpha or paired-chain data limited which features could be detected. Across donors, most TCR sequences were observed very rarely, whereas some public TCRs were present in many individuals. Roughly uniform sequencing depth across donors was assumed in presence/absence analyses, although this assumption may not hold. The classifier was reported to diagnose cytomegalovirus status with high specificity and sensitivity in both the original cohort and the validation cohort. Correlated functional status among segregating V segments might reflect linkage disequilibrium, but an unknown experimental factor could not be ruled out. In a later analysis, HLA-associated TCR beta chains were found to be more clonally expanded and to have lower generation probabilities than equally common non-associated chains. A further reported finding was that TCR beta sequences accurately predicted the HLA-A and HLA-B alleles for most subjects in the first cohort. V-gene and J-gene trimming of TCR beta chains was associated with a missense DCLRE1C variant in a later genetic analysis, and the association was replicated in an independent cohort. When HLA alleles, especially DR and DQ, strongly co-occurred, TCR associations were difficult to assign to individual alleles. Specific HLA alleles were associated with 18,000 or so TCR beta sequences at a false discovery rate of 0.05 in a later analysis. In an earlier analysis of 450 to 750 of the donors, most TCR beta V segments appeared in productive rearrangements about 87% or about 30% of the time, broadly matching IMGT annotations. The study gave a list of more than 150 TCR beta chains associated with cytomegalovirus. In a later analysis, most CMV-associated TCR beta chains were found to appear HLA-restricted, with HLA associations seemingly driven largely by CMV exposure. Compared with the roughly 720-donor mean, donors in an Asian-associated ancestry cluster had fewer N-insertions in productive TCRs, according to a later genetic analysis. Immune exposure information for the cohort was limited to CMV serostatus. A group of highly shared sequence variants was considered likely to be a technical artifact of the sequencing pipeline. Because some donors lacked HLA typing at each locus, the association tests relied only on the typed subset. Some IMGT-functional V segments, including TRBV6-2 and TRBV6-3, could not be told apart with the 87-base-pair reads, so those segments were excluded.

The cohort consisted of 666 healthy bone marrow donors. All cohort members were sampled while nominally healthy, although unrecorded immune exposures were likely present. The donor was CMV seropositive and belonged to the group of 250 to 350 seropositive cohort members. Every donor gave a peripheral blood sample, and the peripheral blood mononuclear cells from that sample were used for TCR beta sequencing. The Qiagen DNeasy Blood Extraction Kit was used to extract genomic DNA from the blood cell samples. CDR3 length: 17 amino acids, cysteine to phenylalanine. The DNA shown is the 51-base CDR3, in frame from base 1. V trim: 1 base; J trim: 4 bases; unmatched bases: 6. CDR1 SGHAT and CDR2 FQNNGV are derived from the germline V gene. Points on this clone: What this receptor recognizes is not known. No much larger clonotype is one base removed from it; base qualities were not supplied.

Library method: the immunoSEQ multiplex PCR assay. The multiplex PCR relied on a mix of 60 forward primers for TCR Vbeta segments and 13 reverse primers for TCR Jbeta segments. A multiplex PCR assay on genomic DNA amplified the CDR3 region of rearranged TCR beta genes. On the Illumina HiSeq System, the amplified TCR beta libraries were sequenced as 87-base-pair reads. As for the original processing: A later analysis counted approximately 76 million unique TCR beta chains across the 690 or so repertoires, and some 12 million of these chains were shared by at least two donors. To remove PCR and sequencing errors, raw reads were error-corrected and collapsed into unique sequences using a nearest-neighbor algorithm that merged closely related sequences. CDR3 sequences were aligned to IMGT reference sequences to assign V, D and J gene segments. For a sequence to be retained, a match of at least six nucleotides to both a V gene segment and a J gene segment was required. A rearrangement was called productive if the CDR3 had no stop codons and remained in frame with V and J, and every other rearrangement was called non-productive. CDR3 was defined by IMGT convention, running from the second conserved V-encoded cysteine to the conserved J-encoded phenylalanine. Sequences without an unambiguous match to a single V gene segment were excluded from the earlier analysis of several hundred of the donors. In an earlier analysis of around 600 of the donors, V segments were called functional above 56.7% productive rearrangements and were called segregating when the between-donor standard deviation exceeded 5%. A statistical classification framework was built for diagnosing cytomegalovirus status from the catalog of TCR beta chain sequences. A later analysis assigned V and J genes by comparing TCR nucleotide sequences with IMGT/GENE-DB human TR gene sequences. In a later analysis, CDR3 sequences and most-parsimonious VDJ recombination scenarios were assigned using the TCRdist pipeline. In a later analysis, each TCR beta chain was defined by its CDR3 amino acid sequence together with its V-gene family, and reads without a unique V-gene family were excluded. A later analysis removed 500 to 600 highly shared, low-generation-probability nucleotide sequences to deal with suspected cross-contamination and a sequencing artifact. In a later analysis, a clonal expansion index was calculated for each public chain from normalized within-repertoire ranks of inferred template counts. A later analysis computed generation probabilities with a VDJ recombination model fitted to out-of-frame rearrangements, and checked the results against IGoR. In a later analysis, hypergeometric tests were used to score TCR-TCR, TCR-HLA and TCR-CMV co-occurrence, with a repertoire-size bias correction applied to TCR pairs. A later analysis estimated false discovery rates by permuting HLA or CMV assignments 20 times. In a later analysis, co-occurring TCRs were grouped with DBSCAN, and TCRdist sequence similarity was added when clustering was performed within HLA-allele-positive subsets. Repertoires with fewer than 30,000 or more than 120,000 public chains, plus five repertoires with anomalous nucleotide sharing, were excluded from co-occurrence clustering. TCRdb retrieved this table from immuneACCESS and kept in-frame rearrangements only. Not all clones are present; in checked studies, unresolved V genes account for under half, and no reason is known for the remainder. The DNA was the basis for D and trimming; V, J and clone size are from that table. In all, the sample holds over 100,000 clones, and approximately 80% of those were seen once. The ten biggest clones cover under 3% of the sample.

The material sequenced was PBMCs. The sequence joins TRBV11-2 to TRBJ2-7, with 14 bases matching TRBD2. This TCR came from a woman between 18 and 29 years old in good health and CMV-seropositive. The CDR3 is CASSLGGLAGGPYEQYF. The bases are TGTGCCAGCAGCTTAGGCGGACTAGCGGGAGGCCCATACGAGCAGTACTTC.